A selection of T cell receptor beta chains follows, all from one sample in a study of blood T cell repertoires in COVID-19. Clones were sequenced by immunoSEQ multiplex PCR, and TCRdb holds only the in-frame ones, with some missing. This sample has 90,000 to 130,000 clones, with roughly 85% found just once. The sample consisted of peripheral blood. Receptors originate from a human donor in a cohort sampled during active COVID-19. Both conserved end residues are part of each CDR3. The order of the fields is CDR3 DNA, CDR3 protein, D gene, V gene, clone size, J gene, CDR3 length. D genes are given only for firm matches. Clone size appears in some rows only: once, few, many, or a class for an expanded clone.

TGTGCCAGCAGTGAAGTCCTTGTGAGCACCGGGGAGCTGTTTTTT CASSEVLVSTGELFF . TRBV6-1 . TRBJ2-2 15
TGTGCCAGCAGTTTATCGGAACAGCTCACCCGAGTCTACGAGCAGTACTTC CASSLSEQLTRVYEQYF . TRBV28 . TRBJ2-7 17
TGTGCCAGCAGCGTAGCTCGCCGGTCGGCTAGCGGGAGGAGCTCCTACGAGCAGTACTTC CASSVARRSASGRSSYEQYF TRBD2 TRBV9 . TRBJ2-7 20
TGTGCCAGCAGTCCCAAGAAGGGGGCGCGTGGCTACACCTTC CASSPKKGARGYTF TRBD1 TRBV6-5 . TRBJ1-2 14
TGTGCCAGCAGCCCCGCGGGAAGCAATCAGCCCCAGCATTTT CASSPAGSNQPQHF . TRBV6-5 . TRBJ1-5 14
TGCGCCAGCAGCTTGGCTAGTTTTGACGGGGAGCTGTTTTTT CASSLASFDGELFF . TRBV5-1 . TRBJ2-2 14
TGTGCCAGCTCACCAGGGCTGTTAAACTACGAGCAGTACTTC CASSPGLLNYEQYF . TRBV18 . TRBJ2-7 14
TGTGCCAGCAGCTCACGACTAGCGGGATACAATGAGCAGTTCTTC CASSSRLAGYNEQFF TRBD2 TRBV5-6 . TRBJ2-1 15
TGTGCCAGCAGCTTATCGGGCGGGTTGTCAGACTATGGCTACACCTTC CASSLSGGLSDYGYTF . TRBV7-9 . TRBJ1-2 16
TGTGCCTGGAGTATCCCCGGGACAGGGAGCAATCAGCCCCAGCATTTT CAWSIPGTGSNQPQHF TRBD1 TRBV30 . TRBJ1-5 16
TGTGCCAGCAGTTTAGGACAGGCGACTGAAGCTTTCTTT CASSLGQATEAFF . TRBV12-3/TRBV12-4 few TRBJ1-1 13
TGTGCCAGCAGCCAAGTTCCGGGTTTGTTTTCTGAAGCTTTCTTT CASSQVPGLFSEAFF . TRBV3-1/TRBV3-2 few TRBJ1-1 15
TGTGCCAGCAGCTTCGGCAACAGGTTCGAGCAGTTCTTC CASSFGNRFEQFF . TRBV7-2 . TRBJ2-1 13
TGTGCCAGCTCATTGACTAGCGGGGAATCGAACACCGGGGAGCTGTTTTTT CASSLTSGESNTGELFF TRBD2 TRBV18 . TRBJ2-2 17
TGTGCCATCAGTGAGTATAGCGGGGGAGGCTACAATGAGCAGTTCTTC CAISEYSGGGYNEQFF TRBD2 TRBV10-3 . TRBJ2-1 16
TGTGCCAGCAGCGTATCAGTGAATGAAAAACTGTTTTTT CASSVSVNEKLFF . TRBV7-2 . TRBJ1-4 13
TGTGCCAGCAGCCGACGAGGATCTAACTATGGCTACACCTTC CASSRRGSNYGYTF . TRBV3-1/TRBV3-2 . TRBJ1-2 14
TGTGCCAGCTCACCTCGGGACAGTGAAGCTTTCTTT CASSPRDSEAFF TRBD1 TRBV18 . TRBJ1-1 12
TGTGCCAGCAGTCCGGGAGAAGAGACCCAGTACTTC CASSPGEETQYF . TRBV6-2/TRBV6-3 many TRBJ2-5 12
TGCGCCAGCAGCCAAGTATCGGGACAGCTTGGAGAGGAGCAGTACTTC CASSQVSGQLGEEQYF TRBD1 TRBV4-1 . TRBJ2-7 16
TGTGCCAGCAGCAGGACGGGGGGCTACACCTTC CASSRTGGYTF . TRBV28 . TRBJ1-2 11